This T cell receptor (beta chain) was profiled in a study of blood T cell repertoires in COVID-19. On the study more broadly: Sites across the United States, Italy and Spain contributed samples from acute and convalescent COVID-19. In each case, the material was cDNA or gDNA derived from T cells, B-cell-depleted T cells, or PBMCs.

Germline CDR1 and CDR2: SGHNT and YENEEA. Trimming cost V 5 bases and J 11 bases; bases outside gene matches: 8. The CDR3 is made up of 14 amino acids. Original processing notes: Researchers report that nucleated cell counts were estimated from reference gene primer amplification. The data were produced by immunoSEQ multiplex PCR, yet TCRdb's version contains in-frame clones alone and is incomplete. That table furnishes V, J and clone size, whereas the DNA furnished D and trimming. The table records 300,000 to 350,000 clones, 75% to 90% of them present only once. This sequence was found in a man between 18 and 35 years old with active or convalescent COVID-19. Sequenced input: peripheral blood. V is TRBV11-3 and J is TRBJ2-3, with 12 bases matching TRBD2. Here the CDR3 DNA reads TGTGCCAGCAGCCTAGCGGGGGGGAGAGAGGTGCAGTATTTT. Translating it yields CASSLAGGREVQYF. The variable domain in full, completed from reference TRBV11-3 and TRBJ2-3, reads EAGVVQSPRYKIIEKKQPVAFWCNPISGHNTLYWYLQNLGQGPELLIRYENEEAVDDSQLPKDRFSAERLKGVDSTLKIQPAELGDSAVYLCASSLAGGREVQYFGPGTRLTVL.